Given below is one TCR beta chain in context. Its target is not known. Using immunoSEQ multiplex PCR, the repertoire was profiled, and TCRdb retains in-frame clones only, with some absent. The table records around 2,000,000 clones, about 94% of them present only once. These data belong to a study of shared clonotypes between healthy human individuals. Whole-study findings and limits: Rarefaction gave evidence that sorted-subset sequencing remained incomplete despite large depth. Measured sharing among donors was expected to vary with sequencing depth.

V lost 5 bases to trimming and J lost 0 bases, with 11 bases between them. Per the germline V gene, CDR1 is MNHNS and CDR2 is SASEGT. This CDR3 contains 15 residues. Selected positively for CCR7 and CD45RO-negative, naive CD8 cells excluded terminally differentiated effector memory CD45RA+ cells. This TCR came from a man aged 18 to 29 in good health. Source material: naive CD8+ T cells sorted from blood. This sequence joins TRBV6-1 and TRBJ1-3; D remains ambiguous. DNA of the CDR3: TGTGCCAGCAGTTTGGACGGAAGCTCTGGAAACACCATATATTTT. Its protein is CASSLDGSSGNTIYF.